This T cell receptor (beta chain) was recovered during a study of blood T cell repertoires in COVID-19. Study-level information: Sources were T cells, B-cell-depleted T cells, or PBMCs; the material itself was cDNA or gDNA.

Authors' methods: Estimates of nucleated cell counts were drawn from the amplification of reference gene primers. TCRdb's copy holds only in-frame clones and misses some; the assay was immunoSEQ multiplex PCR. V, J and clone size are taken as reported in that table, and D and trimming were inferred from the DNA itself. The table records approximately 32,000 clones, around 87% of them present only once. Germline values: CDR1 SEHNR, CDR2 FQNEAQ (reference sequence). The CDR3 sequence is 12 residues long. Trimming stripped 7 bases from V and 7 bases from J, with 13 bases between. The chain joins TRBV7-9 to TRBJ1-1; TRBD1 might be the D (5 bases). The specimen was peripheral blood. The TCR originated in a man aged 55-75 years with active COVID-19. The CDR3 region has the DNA TGTGCCAGCATCACCCAGGGCATTGAAGCTTTCTTT. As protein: CASITQGIEAFF. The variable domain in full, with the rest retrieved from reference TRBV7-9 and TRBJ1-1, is DTGVSQNPRHKITKRGQNVTFRCDPISEHNRLYWYRQTLGQGPEFLTYFQNEAQLEKSRLLSDRFSAERPKGSFSTLEIQRTEQGDSAMYLCASITQGIEAFFGQGTRLTVV.